The 32 T cell receptor beta chains reported below all come from one sample, sequenced in a study of cytomegalovirus exposure and HLA in healthy donors. PCR primers comprised 60 Vbeta and 13 Jbeta primers. The protocol was immunoSEQ multiplex PCR, while the TCRdb copy is restricted to in-frame clones and leaves out a portion. The sample holds approximately 110,000 clones, approximately 69% seen once. Material: PBMCs. These receptors were collected from a woman aged 40 to 55 in good health and CMV-seropositive.

This chain connects TRBV18 to TRBJ1-2; the match to TRBD1 covers 12 bases. Germline lookup yields CDR1 KGHSH and CDR2 LQKENI. V shed 3 bases, J shed 5 bases, and the junction held 4 bases outside the gene matches. The CDR3 contains 15 residues. Here the CDR3 reads CASSPRDRGRYGYTF. The CDR3 DNA is TGTGCCAGCTCACCCCGGGACAGGGGGCGTTATGGCTACACCTTC.

Here the CDR3 DNA reads TGCGCCAGCAGCGGGACTAGCGGGAGGTCCTACGAGCAGTACTTC. Translated, it gives CASSGTSGRSYEQYF. The V and J genes are TRBV5-1 and TRBJ2-7; 15 bases match TRBD2. The length of the CDR3 is 15 residues. With 4 bases clipped from V and 1 base from J, the junction kept 0 bases outside the gene matches. Looked up from germline, CDR1 is SGHRS and CDR2 is YFSETQ. The whole variable domain, filled in from reference TRBV5-1 and TRBJ2-7, reads KAGVTQTPRYLIKTRGQQVTLSCSPISGHRSVSWYQQTPGQGLQFLFEYFSETQRNKGNFPGRFSGRQFSNSRSEMNVSTLELGDSALYLCASSGTSGRSYEQYFGPGTRLTVT.

The chain has TRBV30 and TRBJ2-2; 9 bases are a match to TRBD2. CDR1 is GTSNPN, CDR2 SVGIG, per germline (reference sequence). The CDR3 loop spans 14 amino acids. After removal of 3 bases from V and 4 bases from J, the junction contained 3 bases not matched to a gene. CDR3 sequence reads: CAWRGGGGTGELFF. CDR3 DNA sequence: TGTGCCTGGAGAGGCGGGGGGGGCACCGGGGAGCTGTTTTTT.

The V call is TRBV5-1, the J call TRBJ1-4; TRBD1 might be the D (5 bases). Trimming stripped 5 bases from V and 6 bases from J, with 14 bases between. This CDR3 contains 14 residues. Per the germline V gene, CDR1 is SGHRS and CDR2 is YFSETQ. In DNA form, the CDR3 reads TGCGCCAGCAGAGGGCCAGGGTTGGATGAAAAACTGTTTTTT. Translated, it gives CASRGPGLDEKLFF.

A note on this clone: Other DNA sequences from this sample encode an identical CDR3 as well. This chain connects TRBV7-3 to TRBJ2-7; D is possibly TRBD2 (5 bases). CDR1 is SGHTA, CDR2 FQGTGA, per germline. The CDR3 covers 13 residues. V dropped 0 bases and J dropped 7 bases, with 10 bases sitting between them. The CDR3 here is CASSLTRTGEQYF. CDR3 DNA sequence: TGTGCCAGCAGCTTAACGCGGACGGGGGAGCAGTACTTC.

J is TRBJ1-6 and V is TRBV4-2; D may be TRBD1 (6 bases). Germline values: CDR1 LGHNA, CDR2 YNFKEQ. The CDR3 totals 15 residues. The ends were cut back, 1 base at V and 10 bases at J, with 14 bases in the middle. The CDR3 sequence is CASSQVIGGTSPLHF. The DNA of the CDR3 is TGTGCCAGCAGCCAAGTAATTGGGGGCACCTCACCCCTCCACTTT.

This clone was detected a few times. The J gene is TRBJ2-5, the V gene TRBV7-9, with 8 bases fitting TRBD1. The CDR3 contains 17 residues. The trim removed 5 bases at V and 2 bases at J, leaving 13 bases unmatched. Germline values: CDR1 SEHNR, CDR2 FQNEAQ (reference sequence). In DNA form, the CDR3 reads TGTGCCAGCAGCCTGCGCCTCGGGACAGGCCATCAAGAGACCCAGTACTTC. Its translation: CASSLRLGTGHQETQYF.

The chain carries TRBV5-1 and TRBJ2-1; TRBD2 agrees at 9 bases. V lost 3 bases, J lost 3 bases, and 13 bases stayed unmatched. Per the germline V gene, CDR1 is SGHRS and CDR2 is YFSETQ. The CDR3 loop spans 18 amino acids. CDR3 sequence reads: CASSWTAQRRGGYNEQFF. CDR3 in DNA: TGCGCCAGCAGCTGGACCGCCCAGAGGCGGGGGGGCTACAATGAGCAGTTCTTC.

In its sample, this clone was seen a few times. The CDR3 bases are TGTGCCAGCAGCTTAGGGTCAGGACAGGGCCATTCCGGGGAGCTGTTTTTT. This translates into CASSLGSGQGHSGELFF. This chain joins TRBV11-3 and TRBJ2-2; 8 positions match TRBD1. The CDR3 has 17 residues. After removal of 1 base from V and 6 bases from J, the junction contained 10 bases not matched to a gene. Germline loops: CDR1 SGHNT, CDR2 YENEEA.

The CDR3 is CASSLRGGETQYF. The CDR3 coding sequence is TGTGCCAGCAGCTTGAGGGGGGGAGAGACCCAGTACTTC. The chain carries TRBV7-3 and TRBJ2-5, with D possibly being TRBD2 (7 bases). This CDR3 region has 13 residues. V lost 3 bases to trimming and J lost 4 bases, with 9 bases between them. Germline V CDR1 and CDR2: SGHTA, FQGTGA. The entire variable domain, with the rest obtained from reference TRBV7-3 and TRBJ2-5, is as follows: GAGVSQTPSNKVTEKGKYVELRCDPISGHTALYWYRQSLGQGPEFLIYFQGTGAADDSGLPNDRFFAVRPEGSVSTLKIQRTERGDSAVYLCASSLRGGETQYFGPGTRLLVL.

The rearrangement joins TRBV18 to TRBJ2-3; no definite D call. The CDR3 is 13 amino acids. With 3 bases removed from V and 2 bases from J, the gap between germline ends came to 6 bases. Germline values: CDR1 KGHSH, CDR2 LQKENI. The CDR3 loop reads CASSPLPTDTQYF. As DNA, the CDR3 is TGTGCCAGCTCACCCCTCCCCACAGATACGCAGTATTTT.

The rearrangement joins TRBV29-1 to TRBJ1-1; 11 nucleotides agree with TRBD1. V lost 7 bases and J lost 12; bases outside the gene matches: 7. Germline V gives CDR1 SQVTM, CDR2 ANQGSEA. The CDR3 consists of 11 residues. CDR3 amino acids: CSAWSDRGPFF. CDR3 DNA: TGCAGCGCCTGGTCGGACAGGGGGCCTTTCTTT.

The V and J genes are TRBV19 and TRBJ2-6; 7 bases are shared with TRBD1. The V and J ends lost 4 bases and 1 base, in that order; junction bases with no gene match: 4. The germline CDR1 and CDR2 sequences are LNHDA and SQIVND (reference sequence). CDR3 length: 16 amino acids. The DNA of the CDR3 is TGTGCCAGTAGTAAACGGACAGGTTCTGGGGCCAACGTCCTGACTTTC. Translated, it gives CASSKRTGSGANVLTF. Complete variable domain (other parts from reference TRBV19 and TRBJ2-6): DGGITQSPKYLFRKEGQNVTLSCEQNLNHDAMYWYRQDPGQGLRLIYYSQIVNDFQKGDIAEGYSVSREKKESFPLTVTSAQKNPTAFYLCASSKRTGSGANVLTFGAGSRLTVL.

The V call is TRBV5-4, the J call TRBJ1-4; no firm D call. This CDR3 is built from 15 residues. V was clipped by 0 bases and J by 1 base, with 7 bases between them. Looked up from germline, CDR1 is SGHNT and CDR2 is YYREEE (reference sequence). The chain's CDR3 is CASSLGGGTNEKLFF. CDR3 coding DNA: TGTGCCAGCAGCTTGGGGGGAGGAACTAATGAAAAACTGTTTTTT.

V is TRBV7-9 and J is TRBJ2-3; the D gene is possibly TRBD1 (6 bases). The CDR3 totals 13 residues. Germline V gives CDR1 SEHNR, CDR2 FQNEAQ (reference sequence). Trimming cost V 2 bases and J 4 bases, with 7 bases left between them. The CDR3 DNA is TGTGCCAGCAGCTTAAAGGGGGCAGATACGCAGTATTTT. It encodes CASSLKGADTQYF.

This chain joins TRBV2 and TRBJ2-5; no reliable D call. This CDR3 has 12 amino acids. The V end lost 4 bases, the J end lost 10 bases, and 13 bases lay between the germline ends. Looked up from germline, CDR1 is SNHLY and CDR2 is FYNNEI. The CDR3 sequence: CASSVGVGNQYF. CDR3 DNA: TGTGCCAGCAGTGTGGGCGTGGGTAACCAGTACTTC.

This rearrangement joins TRBV19 to TRBJ2-4; 11 bases are shared with TRBD1. V lost 7 bases to trimming and J lost 6 bases; unmatched junction nucleotides: 5. Germline V gene sequence: CDR1 LNHDA, CDR2 SQIVND (reference sequence). This CDR3 has 14 amino acids. CDR3 nucleotides: TGTGCCAGTACGGACAGGGGGCGAGGAAACATTCAGTACTTC. Protein sequence: CASTDRGRGNIQYF.

Here the CDR3 reads CASSESGGGNEQFF. The DNA of the CDR3 is TGTGCCAGCTCGGAGTCCGGGGGTGGCAATGAGCAGTTCTTC. The V call is TRBV18, the J call TRBJ2-1; the D gene is possibly TRBD2 (6 bases). Germline CDR1 reads KGHSH; CDR2 reads LQKENI. Trimming removed 6 bases from V and 6 bases from J, with 15 bases in between. There are 14 residues in the CDR3.

The V and J genes are TRBV27 and TRBJ1-1; TRBD1 aligns across 9 bases. CDR1 is MNHEY and CDR2 is SMNVEV in the germline V gene (reference sequence). The J segment lost 2 bases and the V segment lost 2 bases, leaving 6 bases of the junction unmatched. There are 16 residues in the CDR3. CDR3 sequence reads: CASSLRPGQGNTEAFF. CDR3 in DNA: TGTGCCAGCAGTTTAAGGCCGGGACAGGGAAACACTGAAGCTTTCTTT.

CDR3 loop: CASRSQQGASYEQYF. The CDR3 nucleotides are TGCGCCAGCAGGTCCCAACAGGGGGCGAGCTACGAGCAGTACTTC. The chain links TRBV5-1 to TRBJ2-7, with 9 positions matching TRBD1. The ends lost 5 bases at V and 3 bases at J; junction bases unmatched: 9. The CDR3 spans 15 residues. Germline V CDR1 and CDR2: SGHRS, YFSETQ.

In this sample, this clone turned up a few times. This chain joins TRBV30 and TRBJ1-6; 7 nucleotides line up with TRBD1. The V gene end was trimmed by 4 bases and the J gene end by 7 bases; junction bases not matched to a gene: 10. Per germline, CDR1 GTSNPN and CDR2 SVGIG (reference sequence). The CDR3 length is 15 residues. The DNA for the CDR3 is TGTGCCTGGAAAAGGGGGCGTAGGTTAAATTCACCCCTCCACTTT. As protein: CAWKRGRRLNSPLHF.

To note about this clone: Distinct nucleotide sequences in the sample also encode this CDR3. V is TRBV5-6 and J is TRBJ2-1, with a weak D call TRBD1 (5 bases). Between the trimmed V and J ends, which lost 4 bases and 0 bases, there was a span of 20 bases. Germline CDR1 and CDR2: SGHDT and YYEEEE. CDR3 size: 18 residues. Here the CDR3 DNA reads TGTGCCAGCAGCCCCGACAGAGTCCGGTACCCCTCCTACAATGAGCAGTTCTTC. Translation gives CASSPDRVRYPSYNEQFF.

CDR3 coding DNA: TGCAGCGTTGTGACTTCCGGAAACATTCAGTACTTC. Encoded protein: CSVVTSGNIQYF. V and J are TRBV29-1 and TRBJ2-4; D gene uncertain. CDR1 is SQVTM and CDR2 is ANQGSEA in the germline V gene. CDR3 size: 12 residues. V dropped 4 bases and J dropped 6 bases, with 10 bases sitting between them.

The chain has TRBV11-3 and TRBJ2-5; 10 bases fit TRBD2. Germline assignment: CDR1 SGHNT and CDR2 YENEEA. The CDR3 totals 16 residues. V was clipped by 5 bases and J by 2 bases; unmatched bases: 8. CDR3 sequence reads: CASSGGSGGTQETQYF. The CDR3 nucleotides are TGTGCCAGCAGCGGGGGTAGCGGGGGGACTCAAGAGACCCAGTACTTC.

CDR3 sequence: CASSFDSGDSGGTQYF. The CDR3 nucleotides are TGTGCCAGCAGCTTCGATAGCGGGGACTCTGGGGGTACGCAGTATTTT. This chain uses TRBV13 with TRBJ2-3, with 8 nucleotides matching TRBD2. Germline CDR1 PRHDT, CDR2 FYEKMQ (reference sequence). CDR3 length equals 16 residues. The V gene end was trimmed by 3 bases and the J gene end by 8 bases; junction bases not matched to a gene: 13.

As concerns this clone: Other DNA sequences from this sample encode an identical CDR3 as well. The rearrangement uses TRBV7-9 and TRBJ1-2, with 7 bases that match TRBD1. CDR1 and CDR2 (germline): SEHNR, FQNEAQ (reference sequence). The CDR3 is made up of 13 amino acids. Trimming at V came to 4 bases and at J to 7 bases, leaving 6 bases not matched to a gene. The CDR3 nucleotides are TGTGCCAGCAGCTCTGACAGGGACCCTGGCTACACCTTC. Translation gives CASSSDRDPGYTF.

The rearrangement uses TRBV30 and TRBJ2-3; possible D gene TRBD1, 6 bases. The CDR3 consists of 13 residues. Germline lookup yields CDR1 GTSNPN and CDR2 SVGIG (reference sequence). With 2 bases removed from V and 2 bases from J, the gap between germline ends came to 8 bases. The DNA for the CDR3 is TGTGCCTGGAGTAGGGGGTTCACAGATACGCAGTATTTT. Residues: CAWSRGFTDTQYF.

This clone was observed a few times. The V and J genes are TRBV11-1 and TRBJ2-5; 9 nucleotides align to TRBD1. Germline V gene sequence: CDR1 SGHAT, CDR2 FQDESV (reference sequence). The CDR3 has 17 residues. J lost 2 bases, V lost 0 bases, and 7 bases had no gene match. This chain's CDR3 is CASSLAATGTGQETQYF. The CDR3 nucleotides are TGTGCCAGCAGCTTAGCAGCCACCGGGACAGGGCAAGAGACCCAGTACTTC. Supplemented by reference TRBV11-1 and TRBJ2-5, the full variable domain reads EAEVAQSPRYKITEKSQAVAFWCDPISGHATLYWYRQILGQGPELLVQFQDESVVDDSQLPKDRFSAERLKGVDSTLKIQPAELGDSAMYLCASSLAATGTGQETQYFGPGTRLLVL.

The chain employs TRBV7-2 and TRBJ2-7; 8 nucleotides agree with TRBD2. The CDR3 contains 17 residues. V was pared by 6 bases and J by 0 bases, with 13 bases of the junction left unmatched. Germline-derived CDR1 and CDR2 are SGHTA and FQGNSA. CDR3 sequence: CASSPGLAGGDSYEQYF. CDR3 in DNA: TGTGCCAGCAGTCCAGGGCTGGCCGGGGGGGACTCCTACGAGCAGTACTTC.

The V gene is TRBV27, the J gene TRBJ2-3; the match to TRBD2 covers 8 bases. The CDR3 is 15 residues long. V lost 7 bases to trimming and J lost 6 bases; unmatched junction nucleotides: 12. Germline V gene data show CDR1 as MNHEY and CDR2 as SMNVEV (reference sequence). CDR3 residues: CASNLRGAGGDTQYF. The CDR3 coding sequence is TGTGCCAGCAATCTGCGGGGGGCTGGGGGGGATACGCAGTATTTT.

The chain links TRBV6-4 to TRBJ2-1, with 7 bases matching TRBD2. V was clipped by 0 bases and J by 0 bases; unmatched bases: 2. The CDR3 is made up of 16 amino acids. Germline-derived CDR1 and CDR2 are MRHNA and SNTAGT. CDR3 sequence reads: CASSDSGGSSYNEQFF. As DNA, the CDR3 is TGTGCCAGCAGTGACTCGGGCGGGAGCTCCTACAATGAGCAGTTCTTC.

The chain links TRBV28 to TRBJ1-2; maybe TRBD1 (5 bases). Germline V lookup: CDR1 MDHEN, CDR2 SYDVKM. The CDR3 runs to 12 residues. The ends were cut back, 3 bases at V and 7 bases at J, with 9 bases in the middle. DNA for the CDR3: TGTGCCAGCAGTTTCGGCCAGGGTGGCTACACCTTC. Translation: CASSFGQGGYTF.